A single sample is the source of the 21 T cell receptor beta chains below, sequenced in a study of regulatory T cells in long-lasting Graves disease (dated by TCRdb to about 2021). The time point label, as the study defines it: newly diagnosed GD, antithyroid drugs for less than 3 months. For both TCR sequencing and RNA sequencing, RNA was extracted from PBMCs in TRIzol. Libraries were made using multiplex PCR. Reads for this sample came from an Illumina HiSeq 4000. To build TCR beta libraries, CDR3 regions were amplified by Arm-PCR using iRepertoire HTBI primers. TCRdb reprocessed the public reads (quality trimming at Q25 with fastp, clone calling with MiXCR) and kept in-frame beta chains. Entries are consolidated by CDR3 protein sequence, retaining the most common genes and DNA. This sample is represented by about 450,000 distinct CDR3 sequences; around 15% of them were singletons. The ten largest clones add up to 17% of the sample.

These data are also associated with another study on T cells in Graves' hyperthyroidism and ophthalmopathy.

Sequences were derived from peripheral blood mononuclear cells (PBMCs), sampled at new diagnosis, from a patient treated with antithyroid drugs. The source of these receptors is a woman aged 45-59 years with Graves disease. Donor details come from another sample of the same person, matched by shared clones.

This clonotype was seen at least ten times. In DNA, the CDR3 is TGTGCCAGCAGCTTGGGACAACCCGGGGAGCTGTTTTTT. Translated, it gives CASSLGQPGELFF. The chain couples TRBV11-2 to TRBJ2-2, with a possible D match to TRBD1 (6 bases). The CDR3 spans 13 residues. V lost 3 bases, J lost 6 bases, and 8 bases lay in between. CDR1 is SGHAT and CDR2 is FQNNGV in the germline V gene.

This clonotype has ten or more counts. This chain uses TRBV11-2 with TRBJ2-7; 9 bases line up with TRBD2. J gave up 2 bases and V 0 bases, and 8 bases lay outside the gene matches. CDR3 size: 17 residues. Germline CDR1 SGHAT, CDR2 FQNNGV. The CDR3 nucleotides read TGTGCCAGCAGCTTAGATTCCCGGGCGGGGGGGCCCTACGAGCAGTACTTC. Protein: CASSLDSRAGGPYEQYF.

This clonotype was detected many times. The V and J genes are TRBV12-3 or TRBV12-4 and TRBJ2-1; tentatively, D is TRBD1 (5 bases). The ends were cut back, 8 bases at V and 7 bases at J, with 12 bases in the middle. CDR3 size: 12 residues. Written as DNA, the CDR3 is TGTGCCAGCCGTGGGGCGAGGAATGAGCAGTTCTTC. This sequence encodes CASRGARNEQFF.

This clonotype has a handful of counts. The chain carries TRBV20-1 and TRBJ2-7; D gene unclear. The CDR3 extends over 15 amino acids. Germline assignment: CDR1 DFQATT and CDR2 SNEGSKA (reference sequence). Trimming took 3 bases from V and 3 from J, leaving 18 bases between them. The CDR3: CSARDDFSERYEQYF. The CDR3 DNA is TGCAGTGCTAGGGACGACTTTTCGGAGCGCTACGAGCAGTACTTC.

This rearrangement joins TRBV7-9 to TRBJ1-2; D is undetermined. V was clipped by 8 bases and J by 0 bases, with 13 bases between them. The CDR3 has 14 residues. Germline V gene lookup returns CDR1 SEHNR and CDR2 FQNEAQ (reference sequence). The CDR3 coding sequence is TGTGCCAGCGAGTCGGTCCCAGCTAACTATGGCTACACCTTC. The encoded protein is CASESVPANYGYTF.

Notes on this clonotype: A much larger clone lies one base from this, so it may be a read error. Lacking the conserved final phenylalanine or tryptophan, this CDR3 likely reflects a read error. The chain joins TRBV5-1 to TRBJ2-1; possibly TRBD2 for D (5 bases). Between the trimmed V and J ends, which lost 1 base and 6 bases, there was a span of 8 bases. The CDR3 contains 13 residues. The germline CDR1 and CDR2 sequences are SGHRS and YFSETQ. This CDR3 reads CASSLFGSNEQFS. CDR3 nucleotide sequence: TGCGCCAGCAGCTTGTTTGGGAGCAATGAGCAGTTCTCC.

The chain employs TRBV19 and TRBJ2-2; 8 bases line up with TRBD1. Germline CDR1 LNHDA, CDR2 SQIVND (reference sequence). The CDR3 consists of 14 residues. With 6 bases clipped from V and 6 bases from J, the junction kept 6 bases outside the gene matches. DNA of the CDR3: TGTGCCAGTAGACTCGGACAGGGAGCCGGGGAGCTGTTTTTT. Translated: CASRLGQGAGELFF.

This clonotype was seen at least ten times. One end of the junction is discordant with germline, which a read error may explain. The chain combines TRBV5-1 with TRBJ2-7; 9 bases align to TRBD1. Germline V gene data show CDR1 as SGHRS and CDR2 as YFSETQ. The CDR3 sequence is 15 residues long. CDR3 DNA: TGTGCCAGCAGCTTAGGCCCGGGACAGGGTTACGAGCAGTACTTC. Protein: CASSLGPGQGYEQYF.

This chain connects TRBV10-3 to TRBJ2-2; D is undetermined. V lost 5 bases and J 6 bases, leaving 10 bases between the germline ends. The CDR3 has 13 amino acids. Germline loops: CDR1 ENHRY, CDR2 SYGVKD. The DNA of the CDR3 is TGTGCCATCAGTCAGTTCGATGCCGGGGAGCTGTTTTTT. This codes for CAISQFDAGELFF.

The rearrangement links TRBV28 to TRBJ2-1; 8 bases agree with TRBD1. J lost 6 bases, V lost 3 bases, and 7 bases had no gene match. Germline V lookup: CDR1 MDHEN, CDR2 SYDVKM. This CDR3 comprises 15 residues. The DNA for the CDR3 is TGTGCCAGCAGTTTTCCCGGGACAGGTCGCAATGAGCAGTTCTTC. Protein product: CASSFPGTGRNEQFF.

The CDR3 is CASSSTGVGFKTQYF. The CDR3 DNA reads as TGTGCCAGCAGTTCCACAGGGGTAGGCTTTAAGACCCAGTACTTC. V usage is TRBV27 and J usage is TRBJ2-5; 7 nucleotides align to TRBD1. The V and J ends lost 4 bases and 6 bases, in that order; junction bases with no gene match: 11. CDR3 length equals 15 residues. CDR1 is MNHEY, CDR2 SMNVEV, per germline (reference sequence).

This clonotype was observed many times. The chain employs TRBV5-6 and TRBJ1-5; D unclear. Germline CDR1 reads SGHDT; CDR2 reads YYEEEE. Trimming stripped 3 bases from V and 0 bases from J, with 10 bases between. CDR3 length: 15 amino acids. In DNA form, the CDR3 reads TGTGCCAGCAGCTCCGATGGTTATAGCAATCAGCCCCAGCATTTT. Protein sequence: CASSSDGYSNQPQHF.

This clonotype was found many times. The chain recombines TRBV3-1 with TRBJ2-7; D not resolved. The CDR3 is 14 amino acids. Germline values: CDR1 LGHDT, CDR2 YNNKEL (reference sequence). The ends were cut back, 0 bases at V and 6 bases at J, with 12 bases in the middle. CDR3 residues: CASSQDPIGSEQYF. The DNA of the CDR3 is TGTGCCAGCAGCCAAGATCCGATCGGTTCCGAGCAGTACTTC.

The table lists this clonotype with many counts. The chain employs TRBV7-9 and TRBJ2-3; 12 bases fit TRBD2. CDR3 length equals 21 residues. Germline values: CDR1 SEHNR, CDR2 FQNEAQ (reference sequence). V gave up 5 bases and J gave up 2 bases; unmatched junction bases: 20. Here the CDR3 reads CASSPRDRPFRTSGDTDTQYF. In nucleotides, the CDR3 is TGTGCCAGCAGCCCCAGGGACCGACCATTTAGGACTAGCGGGGACACAGATACGCAGTATTTT.

This clonotype was counted many times. The gene calls are TRBV28 and TRBJ1-1; no clear D. Deletions cut 5 bases from V and 4 bases from J, with 11 bases between. The CDR3 consists of 13 residues. Germline V gives CDR1 MDHEN, CDR2 SYDVKM. CDR3 in amino acids: CASSPLGGTEAFF. In DNA form, the CDR3 reads TGTGCCAGCAGTCCACTCGGAGGCACTGAAGCTTTCTTT.

This clonotype was seen at least ten times. The CDR3 region is CASSPGDWGSYEQYF. The DNA of the CDR3 is TGTGCCAGCAGCCCGGGGGACTGGGGCTCCTACGAGCAGTACTTC. This sequence joins TRBV28 and TRBJ2-7, with D maybe TRBD2 (6 bases). This CDR3 has 15 amino acids. The ends were cut back, 6 bases at V and 0 bases at J, with 15 bases in the middle. Looked up from germline, CDR1 is MDHEN and CDR2 is SYDVKM. The full variable domain, with the rest looked up from reference TRBV28 and TRBJ2-7, is DVKVTQSSRYLVKRTGEKVFLECVQDMDHENMFWYRQDPGLGLRLIYFSYDVKMKEKGDIPEGYSVSREKKERFSLILESASTNQTSMYLCASSPGDWGSYEQYFGPGTRLTVT.

Turning to this clonotype: A much bigger clone sits one base away, suggesting this may be a read error. This sequence joins TRBV2 and TRBJ2-7, with 9 bases aligning to TRBD2. The CDR3 is made up of 20 amino acids. Germline V gives CDR1 SNHLY, CDR2 FYNNEI. The chain's CDR3 is CASSDILRRDRAGGSYERYF. CDR3 DNA sequence: TGTGCCAGCAGTGATATCCTCCGAAGGGATCGAGCGGGAGGATCCTACGAGCGGTACTTC.

This clonotype was seen ten or more times. The gene calls are TRBV7-8 and TRBJ2-2, with 8 bases fitting TRBD2. V lost 5 bases to trimming and J lost 2 bases; unmatched junction nucleotides: 7. CDR3 size: 16 residues. CDR1 SGHVS and CDR2 FQNEAQ come from the germline V gene. CDR3 DNA sequence: TGTGCCAGCAGCCCCGGAAGCGGGAGAAACACCGGGGAGCTGTTTTTT. Protein: CASSPGSGRNTGELFF.

Notes on this clonotype: Its ends do not fully match the called genes, so a read error is possible. In nucleotides, the CDR3 is TGTGCCAGCAGCTTAGACGCCGGGGATCTGTTTTTT. It encodes CASSLDAGDLFF. J is TRBJ2-2 and V is TRBV7-9, with a weak D call TRBD2 (5 bases). The germline V gene has CDR1 SEHNR and CDR2 FQNEAQ (reference sequence). CDR3 length equals 12 residues. Full variable domain (remainder filled in from reference TRBV7-9 and TRBJ2-2): DTGVSQNPRHKITKRGQNVTFRCDPISEHNRLYWYRQTLGQGPEFLTYFQNEAQLEKSRLLSDRFSAERPKGSFSTLEIQRTEQGDSAMYLCASSLDAGDLFFGEGSRLTVL.

This clonotype came up many times. The genes are TRBV27 and TRBJ2-5; 10 bases match TRBD1. The CDR3 extends over 14 amino acids. Germline values: CDR1 MNHEY, CDR2 SMNVEV (reference sequence). V gave up 8 bases and J gave up 0 bases; unmatched junction bases: 3. The CDR3 protein is CASRDRGYQETQYF. The CDR3 DNA is TGTGCCAGCCGGGACAGGGGATACCAAGAGACCCAGTACTTC.

In its sample, this clonotype was seen many times. V usage is TRBV28 and J usage is TRBJ1-5; D gene ambiguous. The ends were cut back, 4 bases at V and 7 bases at J, with 5 bases in the middle. This CDR3 region has 11 residues. Per germline, CDR1 MDHEN and CDR2 SYDVKM. The CDR3 here is CASSSVQPQHF. CDR3 sequence (DNA): TGTGCCAGCAGTTCAGTCCAGCCCCAGCATTTT. Variable domain in full (rest from reference TRBV28 and TRBJ1-5): DVKVTQSSRYLVKRTGEKVFLECVQDMDHENMFWYRQDPGLGLRLIYFSYDVKMKEKGDIPEGYSVSREKKERFSLILESASTNQTSMYLCASSSVQPQHFGDGTRLSIL.